The 17 T cell receptor beta chains below come from one sample, sequenced in a study of CD8 T cells in ankylosing spondylitis (dated by TCRdb to 2015 to 2018). The library was generated by 5' RACE. Sequencing relied on an Illumina HiSeq 2500. TCRdb trimmed the raw reads at Q25, called clones with MiXCR and kept productive beta chains. Each CDR3 protein appears once, grouped with its most common genes and DNA. This sample comprises 150,000 or so distinct CDR3 sequences, roughly 34% of them detected only once. The ten top clones hold 6% of the sample. The material sequenced was synovial fluid, either unsorted or a sorted T cell fraction (not recorded which). The receptors were sampled from a male donor with ankylosing spondylitis.

This clonotype was recorded once. This chain links TRBV3-1 with TRBJ2-2; 7 bases align to TRBD1. The CDR3 totals 14 residues. The V segment lost 4 bases and the J segment 1 base; nucleotides outside the gene matches: 0. Germline V gene data show CDR1 as LGHDT and CDR2 as YNNKEL (reference sequence). CDR3: CASSRDRNTGELFF. CDR3 DNA sequence: TGTGCCAGCAGCCGGGACAGGAACACCGGGGAGCTGTTTTTT.

This clonotype was recorded a few times. The chain joins TRBV5-6 to TRBJ2-3; D may be TRBD1 or TRBD2 (5 bases each). The V end lost 3 bases, the J end lost 11 bases, and 13 bases lay between the germline ends. There are 12 residues in the CDR3. The germline V gene encodes CDR1 SGHDT and CDR2 YYEEEE. CDR3 nucleotide sequence: TGTGCCAGCAGCTCCGGGACCCCCGGGCAGTATTTT. Translated, it gives CASSSGTPGQYF.

This clonotype was detected a few times. The chain recombines TRBV6-5 with TRBJ2-3; D remains ambiguous. The CDR3 contains 13 residues. Trimming cost V 2 bases and J 2 bases, with 5 bases left between them. Germline CDR1 reads MNHEY; CDR2 reads SVGAGI. The CDR3 here is CASSYKFTDTQYF. The CDR3 DNA is TGTGCCAGCAGTTACAAGTTCACAGATACGCAGTATTTT.

For this clonotype: The junction differs from germline at one of its ends, possibly a read error. The J gene is TRBJ2-1, the V gene TRBV20-1; D might be TRBD1 (7 bases). Germline V CDR1 and CDR2: DFQATT, SNEGSKA (reference sequence). The CDR3 is 16 amino acids. CDR3 bases: TGCAGTGCCAGAGGTAGGGGGGACAGCTCCTACAATGAGCAGTTCTTC. Protein sequence: CSARGRGDSSYNEQFF.

V usage is TRBV10-3 and J usage is TRBJ2-3; 8 nucleotides agree with TRBD1. This CDR3 has 15 residues. V lost 3 bases, J lost 2 bases, and 4 bases stayed unmatched. Germline V lookup: CDR1 ENHRY, CDR2 SYGVKD. The CDR3 loop is CAISEDRGLTDTQYF. As DNA, the CDR3 is TGTGCCATCAGTGAAGACAGGGGACTCACAGATACGCAGTATTTT.

This rearrangement joins TRBV12-3 or TRBV12-4 to TRBJ1-4; D unclear. The CDR3 loop spans 13 amino acids. Trimming removed 3 bases at V and 8 bases at J, with 10 bases between. CDR3 amino acids: CASSLNSGEKLFF. In nucleotides, the CDR3 is TGTGCCAGCAGTTTGAACAGCGGAGAAAAACTGTTTTTT.

The chain uses TRBV12-3 or TRBV12-4 and TRBJ2-7, with D perhaps assigned TRBD1 or TRBD2 (6 bases each). V was cut by 5 bases and J by 6 bases, with 17 bases left in between. This CDR3 comprises 14 residues. The CDR3 DNA follows: TGTGCCAGCAGTCCCCCTTGGGGGGCGAGCGAGCAGTACTTC. It codes for CASSPPWGASEQYF.

This clonotype showed up many times. The rearrangement uses TRBV4-2 and TRBJ2-1, with 9 bases aligning to TRBD2. CDR1 LGHNA and CDR2 YNFKEQ come from the germline V gene. Trimming at V came to 0 bases and at J to 0 bases, leaving 9 bases not matched to a gene. There are 19 residues in the CDR3. The CDR3 sequence is CASSQDPAGGYSSYNEQFF. CDR3 in DNA: TGTGCCAGCAGCCAAGACCCAGCGGGAGGCTACAGCTCCTACAATGAGCAGTTCTTC.

V and J are TRBV29-1 and TRBJ1-1; D possibly corresponds to TRBD1 (5 bases). The CDR3 runs 12 residues. Trimming took off 7 bases at V and 3 bases at J, with 12 bases between the two ends. Per germline, CDR1 SQVTM and CDR2 ANQGSEA. The CDR3 protein is CSAEPGYTEAFF. Written as DNA, the CDR3 is TGCAGCGCTGAGCCAGGGTACACTGAAGCTTTCTTT.

This clonotype was found once. The chain recombines TRBV3-1 with TRBJ2-1, with D perhaps TRBD2 (7 bases). Per the germline V gene, CDR1 is LGHDT and CDR2 is YNNKEL (reference sequence). The ends were cut back, 5 bases at V and 3 bases at J, with 26 bases in the middle. The CDR3 totals 19 residues. The CDR3, as DNA: TGTGCCAGCAGCAAGGGGGGACGTAGGACTAGTGGATTCTACAATGAGCAGTTCTTC. This sequence encodes CASSKGGRRTSGFYNEQFF.

This chain joins TRBV20-1 and TRBJ2-7; D is perhaps TRBD2 (7 bases). Trimming took 3 bases from V and 4 from J, leaving 16 bases between them. Germline V lookup: CDR1 DFQATT, CDR2 SNEGSKA (reference sequence). The CDR3 has 14 amino acids. In nucleotides, the CDR3 is TGCAGTGCTAGGGAGCGGAGGGGGGGTTACGAGCAGTACTTC. This codes for CSARERRGGYEQYF.

This chain links TRBV2 with TRBJ1-4; D gene ambiguous. The CDR3 runs 15 residues. CDR1 SNHLY and CDR2 FYNNEI come from the germline V gene. V was trimmed by 6 bases and J by 5 bases, leaving 16 bases between them. CDR3 nucleotide sequence: TGTGCCAGCAGCCAAGATGGCGGGCCCAATGAAAAACTGTTTTTT. Its translation: CASSQDGGPNEKLFF.

The sample holds a few counts of this clonotype. The CDR3 protein is CSAGGWGTEAFF. The CDR3 region has the DNA TGCAGTGCCGGAGGGTGGGGCACTGAAGCTTTCTTT. The genes are TRBV20-1 and TRBJ1-1; D call uncertain. Germline lookup yields CDR1 DFQATT and CDR2 SNEGSKA (reference sequence). V lost 6 bases, J lost 4 bases, and 12 bases lay in between. The CDR3 contains 12 residues.

This clonotype was counted a few times. The gene calls are TRBV4-3 and TRBJ1-1; D unresolved. Germline loops: CDR1 LGHNA, CDR2 YSLEER. The V and J ends lost 0 bases and 5 bases respectively, with 10 bases between them. The CDR3 consists of 14 residues. CDR3 region: CASSQESGRTEAFF. For the CDR3, the DNA is TGCGCCAGCAGCCAAGAGTCGGGCCGGACTGAAGCTTTCTTT.

V and J are TRBV29-1 and TRBJ1-1; TRBD1 might be the D (5 bases). CDR3 length: 9 residues. Trimming shortened V by 8 bases and J by 10 bases, and 11 bases separated the two germline ends. CDR1 and CDR2 from the germline V gene are SQVTM and ANQGSEA. In DNA, the CDR3 is TGCAGCATCGATGACAGAGCTTTCTTT. Protein product: CSIDDRAFF. Full variable domain (remainder filled in from reference TRBV29-1 and TRBJ1-1): SAVISQKPSRDICQRGTSLTIQCQVDSQVTMMFWYRQQPGQSLTLIATANQGSEATYESGFVIDKFPISRPNLTFSTLTVSNMSPEDSSIYLCSIDDRAFFGQGTRLTVV.

This sequence joins TRBV10-3 and TRBJ2-3, with D unresolved. Deletions cut 4 bases from V and 0 bases from J, with 5 bases between. Germline CDR1 and CDR2: ENHRY and SYGVKD. The CDR3 spans 13 residues. The CDR3 reads CAISVGSTDTQYF. Here the CDR3 DNA reads TGTGCCATCAGTGTAGGTAGCACAGATACGCAGTATTTT.

The chain has TRBV18 and TRBJ2-5; D remains unclear. Trimming shortened V by 3 bases and J by 4 bases, and 15 bases separated the two germline ends. The CDR3 sequence is 15 residues long. Germline CDR1 and CDR2: KGHSH and LQKENI. The CDR3 coding sequence is TGTGCCAGCTCACCTGGGCTGGGGATGAGAGAGACCCAGTACTTC. Its protein product is CASSPGLGMRETQYF.